This T cell receptor (beta chain) was captured in a study of blood T cell repertoires in COVID-19. Study details: COVID-19 samples, acute and convalescent, were from the United States, Italy and Spain. Nucleic acid was either cDNA or gDNA, and it came from T cells, B-cell-depleted T cells, or PBMCs.

Only one count was recorded for this clone. Germline V CDR1 and CDR2: MNHEY, SMNVEV (reference sequence). There are 12 residues in the CDR3. V gave up 5 bases and J gave up 9 bases, with 11 bases separating them. In the authors' workflow: Estimates of nucleated cell counts were drawn from the amplification of reference gene primers. Using immunoSEQ multiplex PCR, the repertoire was profiled, and TCRdb retains in-frame clones only, with some absent. The V and J calls and clone size are taken from that table; D and trimming were inferred from the DNA. The top ten hold roughly 5.1% of the sample, which has 250,000 to 300,000 clones, 75% to 90% seen once.

The TCR sequence derives from a man aged 35-49 years with acute or convalescent COVID-19. The sample taken for sequencing was peripheral blood. V usage is TRBV27 and J usage is TRBJ2-1; D is possibly TRBD2 (5 bases). This CDR3 reads CASSTQLGEQFF. The CDR3 DNA follows: TGTGCCAGCAGTACTCAACTAGGTGAGCAGTTCTTC.